This is a list of T cell receptor beta chains from one sample in a study of blood T cell repertoires in COVID-19. Sequencing was performed with immunoSEQ multiplex PCR; in TCRdb, only in-frame clones are kept and a portion is missing. The table has over 100,000 clones, approximately 84% seen once. The specimen sequenced was peripheral blood. These receptors all stem from a human donor in a cohort sampled during active COVID-19. Each CDR3 is given with its conserved first and last residue. The order of the fields is clone size, J gene, D gene, V gene, CDR3 DNA, CDR3 protein. A D gene is named only where the DNA matches it firmly. Size values are once, few and many counts, or a class for expanded clones, and some rows have none.

>once|TRBJ1-1|.|TRBV20-1
TGCAGTGCTAGTGGGGGGCTGGTGGGGAACACTGAAGCTTTCTTT
CSASGGLVGNTEAFF
>.|TRBJ1-2|TRBD1|TRBV4-1
TGCGCCAGCAGCCAAGGAGACAGGGCCTATGGCTACACCTTC
CASSQGDRAYGYTF
>.|TRBJ2-1|TRBD2|TRBV12-5
TGTGCTAGTGGTTCCGGACTAGCGGCCAATGAGCAGTTCTTC
CASGSGLAANEQFF
>few|TRBJ1-3|.|TRBV7-2
TGTGCCAGCAGCTTTCGGGACACCCGAGGGGGAAACACCATATATTTT
CASSFRDTRGGNTIYF
>.|TRBJ1-4|.|TRBV19
TGTGCCAGTAGTATCCAGCTAGAGGAAAAACTGTTTTTT
CASSIQLEEKLFF
>.|TRBJ1-1|TRBD1|TRBV5-4
TGTGCCAGCAGCCTCACAGGGGATTTCACTGAAGCTTTCTTT
CASSLTGDFTEAFF
>.|TRBJ2-3|TRBD1|TRBV7-2
TGTGCCAGCAGCTTATTTCCCCCAGGGGGCGCCACAGATACGCAGTATTTT
CASSLFPPGGATDTQYF
>.|TRBJ2-1|TRBD1|TRBV11-3
TGTGCCAGCAGCCCCGCTACGGGACAGGGCCGCTACAATGAGCAGTTCTTC
CASSPATGQGRYNEQFF
>.|TRBJ2-7|TRBD1|TRBV5-1
TGCGCCAGCAGCCCTCAGACAGGGCCCGAGCGCGAGCAGTACTTC
CASSPQTGPEREQYF
>.|TRBJ1-1|.|TRBV6-5
TGTGCCAGCGTAGAGGGGGTGTACACTGAAGCTTTCTTT
CASVEGVYTEAFF
>.|TRBJ2-1|TRBD1|TRBV9
TGTGCCAGCAGCGAGCGGAGCCGCGGACAGGGATCCTACAATGAGCAGTTCTTC
CASSERSRGQGSYNEQFF
>.|TRBJ1-1|.|TRBV10-3
TGTGCCATCAGTGAGCCCAGGAACCGGCTAGCTTTCTTT
CAISEPRNRLAFF
>.|TRBJ2-3|TRBD2|TRBV5-1
TGCGCCAGCAGCTTGGGCCGGGGGGACGCAGATACGCAGTATTTT
CASSLGRGDADTQYF
>.|TRBJ1-1|.|TRBV3-1/TRBV3-2
TGTGCCAGCAGCCAAGGAGGTATTACTGAAGCTTTCTTT
CASSQGGITEAFF
>.|TRBJ2-7|TRBD2|TRBV20-1
TGCAGTGCGAGTAACGAGGCTCTGTGGCGGGGGGGCCGGAGGTCCTACGAGCAGTACTTC
CSASNEALWRGGRRSYEQYF
>.|TRBJ1-5|.|TRBV6-5
TGTGCCAGCACCACCCAAGGGGAACTTAATCAGCCCCAGCATTTT
CASTTQGELNQPQHF
>once|TRBJ1-1|.|TRBV6-5
TGTGCCAGCAATCAAGGGGGGAACACTGAAGCTTTCTTT
CASNQGGNTEAFF
>.|TRBJ1-2|.|TRBV14
TGTGCCAGCAGTGAACAGGGCCTGGCAGGCTATGGCTACACCTTC
CASSEQGLAGYGYTF
>.|TRBJ2-7|.|TRBV19
TGTGCCAGTAGTATAGATCTATCGGTCCCGAGCTACGAGCAGTACTTC
CASSIDLSVPSYEQYF
>.|TRBJ2-2|TRBD2|TRBV4-1
TGCGCCAGCAGCCAAGAAAGACTAGCGGGGGGCACCGGGGAGCTGTTTTTT
CASSQERLAGGTGELFF
>.|TRBJ1-2|.|TRBV10-3
TGTGCCATCAGTGAGTCCGTGAGAGTTGGTGGCTACACCTTC
CAISESVRVGGYTF